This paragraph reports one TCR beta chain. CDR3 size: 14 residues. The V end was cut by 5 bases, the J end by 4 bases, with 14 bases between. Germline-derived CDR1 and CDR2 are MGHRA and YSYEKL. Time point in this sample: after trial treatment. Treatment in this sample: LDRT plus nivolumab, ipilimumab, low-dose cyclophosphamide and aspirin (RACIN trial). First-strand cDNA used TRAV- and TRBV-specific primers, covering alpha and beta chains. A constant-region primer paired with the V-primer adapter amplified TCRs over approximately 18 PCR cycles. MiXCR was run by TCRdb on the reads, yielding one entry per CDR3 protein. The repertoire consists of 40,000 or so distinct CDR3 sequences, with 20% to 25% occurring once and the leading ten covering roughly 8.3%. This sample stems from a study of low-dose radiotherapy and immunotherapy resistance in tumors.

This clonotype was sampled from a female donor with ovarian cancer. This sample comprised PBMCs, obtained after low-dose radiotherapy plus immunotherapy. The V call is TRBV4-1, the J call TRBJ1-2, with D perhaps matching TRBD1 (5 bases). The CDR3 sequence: CASSDSVGIYGYTF. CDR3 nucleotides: TGCGCCAGCAGCGACAGTGTTGGTATCTATGGCTACACCTTC.